The 27 T cell receptor beta chains presented below share a single source sample, sequenced in a study of patients and donors after allogeneic stem cell transplantation. TCRdb reprocessed the RT-PCR reads with MiXCR, giving one entry per CDR3 protein. The sample shows 150,000 to 250,000 distinct CDR3 sequences, 41% of them seen only once. Material: blood, either unsorted or a sorted T cell fraction (not recorded which). The receptors derive from a human donor who was either an allogeneic HSCT recipient or a stem cell or donor lymphocyte infusion donor (not recorded which). It is not recorded whose cells these are; they may come from a transplant donor.

This clonotype turned up a few times. This chain uses TRBV15 with TRBJ1-5, with unresolved D. Germline CDR1 and CDR2: LNHNV and YYDKDF (reference sequence). V was pared by 4 bases and J by 5 bases, with 6 bases between. CDR3 length equals 12 residues. The DNA for the CDR3 is TGTGCCACCAGCAAGGAAGATCAGCCCCAGCATTTT. Translated: CATSKEDQPQHF. Full variable domain (rest looked up from reference TRBV15 and TRBJ1-5): DAMVIQNPRYQVTQFGKPVTLSCSQTLNHNVMYWYQQKSSQAPKLLFHYYDKDFNNEADTPDNFQSRRPNTSFCFLDIRSPGLGDTAMYLCATSKEDQPQHFGDGTRLSIL.

The chain uses TRBV27 and TRBJ2-7, with a tentative D call TRBD1 (5 bases). Trimming took 4 bases from V and 4 from J, leaving 14 bases between them. CDR1 is MNHEY and CDR2 is SMNVEV in the germline V gene (reference sequence). The CDR3 consists of 14 residues. CDR3 region: CASSSHNKGYEQYF. CDR3 DNA: TGTGCCAGCAGTTCCCACAACAAGGGGTACGAGCAGTACTTC.

The genes are TRBV7-9 and TRBJ1-1; D remains ambiguous. Deletions cut 0 bases from V and 5 bases from J, with 10 bases between. From germline, CDR1 is SEHNR and CDR2 FQNEAQ (reference sequence). The CDR3 length is 14 residues. The CDR3 loop is CASSLATPWTEAFF. The CDR3 bases are TGTGCCAGCAGCTTAGCGACACCATGGACTGAAGCTTTCTTT. Full variable domain (missing parts from reference TRBV7-9 and TRBJ1-1): DTGVSQNPRHKITKRGQNVTFRCDPISEHNRLYWYRQTLGQGPEFLTYFQNEAQLEKSRLLSDRFSAERPKGSFSTLEIQRTEQGDSAMYLCASSLATPWTEAFFGQGTRLTVV.

The chain joins TRBV15 to TRBJ1-1; D is unresolved. V lost 7 bases to trimming and J lost 2 bases, with 20 bases between them. CDR1 and CDR2 (germline): LNHNV, YYDKDF (reference sequence). The CDR3 runs 16 residues. In DNA form, the CDR3 reads TGTGCCACCACTTCGAAATCGAGTCCGCTAAACACTGAAGCTTTCTTT. Translation: CATTSKSSPLNTEAFF.

This chain joins TRBV5-1 and TRBJ2-3; D might be TRBD1 (5 bases). Trimming removed 4 bases at V and 4 bases at J, with 10 bases between. The CDR3 spans 13 residues. Germline CDR1 SGHRS, CDR2 YFSETQ. CDR3 region: CASSIQGSDTQYF. In nucleotides, the CDR3 is TGCGCCAGCAGCATCCAGGGTTCAGATACGCAGTATTTT.

The rearrangement joins TRBV6-2 or TRBV6-3 to TRBJ2-2; the D is unclear. Germline V lookup: CDR1 MNHEY, CDR2 SVGEGT. The CDR3 has 12 residues. Trimming cost V 5 bases and J 6 bases, with 7 bases left between them. CDR3 sequence: CASSGIPGELFF. The CDR3 coding sequence is TGTGCCAGCAGTGGGATACCCGGGGAGCTGTTTTTT.

The rearrangement joins TRBV4-3 to TRBJ2-3; TRBD1 might be the D (6 bases). The germline V gene encodes CDR1 LGHNA and CDR2 YSLEER. The CDR3 consists of 15 residues. V shed 4 bases and J shed 10 bases, with 21 bases lying between them. The CDR3 bases are TGCGCCAGCAGCCCATCCTCTCTCAGGGGAAATCCGCAGTATTTT. Translation: CASSPSSLRGNPQYF.

This clonotype was observed many times. This chain joins TRBV7-9 and TRBJ1-1, with a weak D call TRBD1 (6 bases). Trimming removed 6 bases at V and 0 bases at J, with 17 bases between. CDR3 length: 16 amino acids. The germline CDR1 and CDR2 sequences are SEHNR and FQNEAQ (reference sequence). CDR3 amino acids: CASRLPQGYMNTEAFF. Written as DNA, the CDR3 is TGTGCCAGCAGACTACCACAGGGATACATGAACACTGAAGCTTTCTTT.

The V gene is TRBV9, the J gene TRBJ2-3; D gene unclear. The CDR3 runs to 14 residues. With 0 bases removed from V and 4 bases from J, the gap between germline ends came to 9 bases. Looked up from germline, CDR1 is SGDLS and CDR2 is YYNGEE. The CDR3 DNA reads as TGTGCCAGCAGCGTAGTTGAAGTGGCAGATACGCAGTATTTT. It is translated as CASSVVEVADTQYF.

V gene TRBV25-1 combines with J gene TRBJ2-1; 7 bases fit TRBD2. The germline gives CDR1 MGHDK, CDR2 SYGVNS. The CDR3 consists of 18 residues. V dropped 2 bases and J dropped 4; count of bases not matched to a gene: 14. CDR3 DNA: TGTGCCAGCAGTGAAGGAAATCCCCCGGCTAGCGGTTACAATGAGCAGTTCTTC. As protein: CASSEGNPPASGYNEQFF.

This clonotype turned up a few times. The rearrangement joins TRBV20-1 to TRBJ2-1; no firm D call. Trimming stripped 2 bases from V and 8 bases from J, with 10 bases between. CDR3 size: 12 residues. CDR1 is DFQATT, CDR2 SNEGSKA, per germline (reference sequence). Here the CDR3 DNA reads TGCAGTGCTAGAACTGGTAAATATGAGCAGTTCTTC. The encoded protein is CSARTGKYEQFF.

V gene TRBV7-2 combines with J gene TRBJ2-3; D uncertain. The CDR3 length is 13 residues. Germline lookup yields CDR1 SGHTA and CDR2 FQGNSA. With 1 base removed from V and 7 bases from J, the gap between germline ends came to 9 bases. In DNA form, the CDR3 reads TGTGCCAGCAGCTTAGAAGGGCGGAATACGCAGTATTTT. Protein product: CASSLEGRNTQYF.

The J gene is TRBJ2-5, the V gene TRBV7-2; the D is unclear. The CDR3 runs 12 residues. Trimming took 2 bases from V and 5 from J, leaving 6 bases between them. Germline V gives CDR1 SGHTA, CDR2 FQGNSA. CDR3: CASSLSWETQYF. CDR3 bases: TGTGCCAGCAGCTTATCTTGGGAGACCCAGTACTTC. The variable domain in full, with the rest retrieved from reference TRBV7-2 and TRBJ2-5, is GAGVSQSPSNKVTEKGKDVELRCDPISGHTALYWYRQSLGQGLEFLIYFQGNSAPDKSGLPSDRFSAERTGGSVSTLTIQRTQQEDSAVYLCASSLSWETQYFGPGTRLLVL.

This clonotype was seen at least ten times. The rearrangement joins TRBV28 to TRBJ1-2; D is unclear. The CDR3 is made up of 13 amino acids. The germline gives CDR1 MDHEN, CDR2 SYDVKM. Trimming pared 2 bases from V and 4 bases from J, leaving 8 bases between. In DNA, the CDR3 is TGTGCCAGCAGTTTAGTCTCGGGCTATGGCTACACCTTC. It translates to CASSLVSGYGYTF.

The V gene is TRBV3-1, the J gene TRBJ2-2; D not certain. CDR3 length: 14 amino acids. Germline assignment: CDR1 LGHDT and CDR2 YNNKEL (reference sequence). Trimming cost V 0 bases and J 5 bases, with 7 bases left between them. Here the CDR3 DNA reads TGTGCCAGCAGCCAAGATTTTCGGACCGGGGAGCTGTTTTTT. It translates to CASSQDFRTGELFF.

This clonotype was seen only a few times. The chain uses TRBV9 and TRBJ1-4; D is undetermined. This CDR3 region has 13 residues. V lost 3 bases, J lost 8 bases, and 11 bases lay in between. CDR1 is SGDLS, CDR2 YYNGEE, per germline. This CDR3 reads CASSAQLGEKLFF. As DNA, the CDR3 is TGTGCCAGCAGCGCCCAGCTGGGCGAAAAACTGTTTTTT. The full variable domain, in which reference TRBV9 and TRBJ1-4 provide the parts outside the CDR3, is DSGVTQTPKHLITATGQRVTLRCSPRSGDLSVYWYQQSLDQGLQFLIQYYNGEERAKGNILERFSAQQFPDLHSELNLSSLELGDSALYFCASSAQLGEKLFFGSGTQLSVL.

This clonotype has just a few counts. The CDR3 loop reads CASSLAGRQQVIMNTEAFF. The CDR3 DNA reads as TGTGCCAGCAGCTTGGCAGGTCGGCAGCAAGTGATCATGAACACTGAAGCTTTCTTT. The chain carries TRBV5-6 and TRBJ1-1; D uncertain. There are 19 residues in the CDR3. The V gene's germline CDR1 is SGHDT and CDR2 YYEEEE. V gave up 0 bases and J gave up 0 bases, with 21 bases separating them.

The rearrangement links TRBV12-3 or TRBV12-4 to TRBJ2-2; D unclear. This CDR3 spans 12 amino acids. Trimming stripped 9 bases from V and 3 bases from J, with 8 bases between. In DNA form, the CDR3 reads TGTGCCAGGCCTTCCCACACCGGGGAGCTGTTTTTT. Its protein is CARPSHTGELFF.

V is TRBV11-2 and J is TRBJ1-1; TRBD1 matches at 10 bases. Germline CDR1 SGHAT, CDR2 FQNNGV. J was trimmed by 7 bases and V by 4 bases; bases with no gene match: 9. CDR3 length: 15 residues. CDR3 in DNA: TGTGCCAGCAGCTCCCCAGGGACAGGGGTCATTGAAGCTTTCTTT. It translates to CASSSPGTGVIEAFF.

This chain joins TRBV9 and TRBJ1-3; D call uncertain. V was pared by 3 bases and J by 4 bases, with 14 bases between. The CDR3 covers 15 residues. Germline V gene data show CDR1 as SGDLS and CDR2 as YYNGEE. CDR3 DNA sequence: TGTGCCAGCAGCGACGGACCTGGCCGCGGAAACACCATATATTTT. It codes for CASSDGPGRGNTIYF.

The J gene is TRBJ1-6, the V gene TRBV6-4; D call uncertain. CDR3 size: 13 residues. Trimming took off 6 bases at V and 7 bases at J, with 10 bases between the two ends. The germline gives CDR1 MRHNA, CDR2 SNTAGT. The CDR3 protein is CASRDGENSPLHF. CDR3 bases: TGTGCCAGCAGGGACGGAGAGAATTCACCCCTCCACTTT.

This chain links TRBV11-1 with TRBJ2-1; TRBD2 matches at 8 bases. This CDR3 spans 13 amino acids. Per the germline V gene, CDR1 is SGHAT and CDR2 is FQDESV (reference sequence). V was pared by 6 bases and J by 8 bases, with 6 bases of the junction left unmatched. The CDR3 coding sequence is TGTGCCAGCAGATATAGCGGGATGGATGAGCAGTTCTTC. This sequence encodes CASRYSGMDEQFF.

The CDR3 sequence: CASSGGDRFTGELFF. The CDR3, as DNA: TGTGCCAGCAGCGGAGGGGACCGCTTCACCGGGGAGCTGTTTTTT. The chain couples TRBV9 to TRBJ2-2; D possibly uses TRBD1 or TRBD2 (5 bases each). Germline V gene sequence: CDR1 SGDLS, CDR2 YYNGEE. This CDR3 has 15 residues. Trimming shortened V by 3 bases and J by 4 bases, and 13 bases separated the two germline ends. The whole variable domain, remainder taken from reference TRBV9 and TRBJ2-2, is DSGVTQTPKHLITATGQRVTLRCSPRSGDLSVYWYQQSLDQGLQFLIQYYNGEERAKGNILERFSAQQFPDLHSELNLSSLELGDSALYFCASSGGDRFTGELFFGEGSRLTVL.

This clonotype was detected a few times. This rearrangement joins TRBV24-1 to TRBJ2-5; D not certain. V was trimmed by 5 bases and J by 1 base, leaving 13 bases between them. The germline gives CDR1 KGHDR, CDR2 SFDVKD. The CDR3 loop spans 15 amino acids. CDR3 bases: TGTGCCACCAGTGCCAGACGGGCCTCCCAAGAGACCCAGTACTTC. Translating it yields CATSARRASQETQYF.

CDR3 bases: TGTGCCAGCCATGGAGGCAGCATCGCTGAAGCTTTCTTT. Protein product: CASHGGSIAEAFF. This rearrangement joins TRBV28 to TRBJ1-1; D gene unclear. In germline, CDR1 is MDHEN, CDR2 SYDVKM. CDR3 size: 13 residues. Trimming cost V 8 bases and J 6 bases, with 16 bases left between them.

This chain links TRBV10-3 with TRBJ2-1; 7 nucleotides match TRBD1. The V segment lost 6 bases and the J segment 2 bases; nucleotides outside the gene matches: 4. The CDR3 consists of 14 residues. Germline assignment: CDR1 ENHRY and CDR2 SYGVKD. CDR3 amino acids: CAISPGQAYNEQFF. As DNA, the CDR3 is TGTGCCATCAGCCCCGGACAGGCCTACAATGAGCAGTTCTTC.

The V gene is TRBV20-1, the J gene TRBJ2-1; D perhaps matches TRBD2 (5 bases). The germline V gene has CDR1 DFQATT and CDR2 SNEGSKA (reference sequence). The germline V and J ends were trimmed by 0 bases and 0 bases, with 12 bases remaining between them. The CDR3 contains 16 residues. CDR3 nucleotides: TGCAGTGCTAGAGATCTCACGGGGAGCTCCTACAATGAGCAGTTCTTC. Protein sequence: CSARDLTGSSYNEQFF.